The 21 T cell receptor beta chains in this list originate from one sample, sequenced in a study of shared clonotypes between healthy human individuals. Libraries were prepared by immunoSEQ multiplex PCR; TCRdb keeps only in-frame clonotypes and omits some of them. Among just over 2,000,000 clones listed, just under 95% were seen once. Naive-designated CD8 cells lacked CD45RO, were positively enriched for CCR7, and omitted terminally differentiated effector memory CD45RA+ cells. The source material was naive CD8+ T cells sorted from blood. These receptors originate from a man aged 18 to 29 in good health.

This chain joins TRBV29-1 and TRBJ1-2, with D tentatively TRBD1 (5 bases). The CDR3 contains 14 residues. Germline loops: CDR1 SQVTM, CDR2 ANQGSEA. The germline V and J ends were trimmed by 1 base and 4 bases, with 13 bases remaining between them. CDR3 in amino acids: CSVEVYGHSYGYTF. Written as DNA, the CDR3 is TGCAGCGTTGAAGTCTACGGACACAGCTATGGCTACACCTTC.

The rearrangement joins TRBV27 to TRBJ1-2; perhaps TRBD1 as D (5 bases). Germline V gives CDR1 MNHEY, CDR2 SMNVEV (reference sequence). There are 16 residues in the CDR3. V lost 5 bases and J 6 bases, leaving 22 bases between the germline ends. Here the CDR3 reads CASSETGPGRGHGYTF. DNA of the CDR3: TGTGCCAGCAGTGAAACAGGTCCGGGAAGAGGACATGGCTACACCTTC.

The rearrangement uses TRBV2 and TRBJ2-7, with D possibly matching TRBD2 (5 bases). Germline V gene sequence: CDR1 SNHLY, CDR2 FYNNEI. V was trimmed by 6 bases and J by 3 bases, leaving 12 bases between them. This CDR3 contains 13 residues. The CDR3: CASSLEGSYEQYF. The DNA for the CDR3 is TGTGCCAGCAGCCTCGAAGGGAGCTACGAGCAGTACTTC.

J is TRBJ1-3 and V is TRBV5-1, with TRBD1 as a possible D gene (6 bases). In germline, CDR1 is SGHRS, CDR2 YFSETQ. Trimming pared 4 bases from V and 8 bases from J, leaving 19 bases between. The CDR3 is 15 amino acids. The CDR3 region is CASSATGHLLDTIYF. The CDR3 coding sequence is TGCGCCAGCAGCGCCACGGGACACCTGCTAGACACCATATATTTT.

V gene TRBV7-9 combines with J gene TRBJ2-5; D might be TRBD1 (5 bases). V lost 3 bases, J lost 5 bases, and 16 bases lay in between. There are 15 residues in the CDR3. Germline V CDR1 and CDR2: SEHNR, FQNEAQ (reference sequence). The CDR3 here is CASSFMDMKGETQYF. CDR3 in DNA: TGTGCCAGCAGCTTCATGGACATGAAGGGGGAGACCCAGTACTTC.

The rearrangement links TRBV7-6 to TRBJ2-1, with 11 bases that match TRBD1. V was pared by 5 bases and J by 0 bases, with 3 bases of the junction left unmatched. From germline, CDR1 is SGHVS and CDR2 FNYEAQ. The CDR3 runs to 16 residues. The CDR3 spells CASSPGTGGSYNEQFF. In DNA, the CDR3 is TGTGCCAGCAGCCCGGGGACAGGGGGCTCCTACAATGAGCAGTTCTTC. The full variable domain, completed using reference TRBV7-6 and TRBJ2-1, is GAGVSQSPRYKVTKRGQDVALRCDPISGHVSLYWYRQALGQGPEFLTYFNYEAQQDKSGLPNDRFSAERPEGSISTLTIQRTEQRDSAMYRCASSPGTGGSYNEQFFGPGTRLTVL.

The chain links TRBV27 to TRBJ2-1; weak D call: TRBD1 (6 bases). Looked up from germline, CDR1 is MNHEY and CDR2 is SMNVEV (reference sequence). V lost 5 bases to trimming and J lost 8 bases, with 13 bases between them. The CDR3 is 13 amino acids. This CDR3 reads CASSNGQSDEQFF. The CDR3 DNA is TGTGCCAGCAGTAACGGACAGAGCGATGAGCAGTTCTTC.

With regard to this clone: Other nucleotide sequences from this sample produce the same CDR3. This rearrangement joins TRBV9 to TRBJ1-2; D is undetermined. The length of the CDR3 is 14 residues. With 0 bases removed from V and 4 bases from J, the gap between germline ends came to 10 bases. Germline CDR1 is SGDLS and CDR2 is YYNGEE. The CDR3 loop reads CASSVGGGSYGYTF. Written as DNA, the CDR3 is TGTGCCAGCAGCGTAGGAGGAGGGTCCTATGGCTACACCTTC.

The rearrangement joins TRBV7-9 to TRBJ2-7; D is ambiguous. This CDR3 region has 14 residues. V gave up 0 bases and J gave up 0 bases, with 6 bases separating them. The germline V gene encodes CDR1 SEHNR and CDR2 FQNEAQ (reference sequence). In DNA form, the CDR3 reads TGTGCCAGCAGCTTAGCCGAACTCTCCTACGAGCAGTACTTC. Its protein product is CASSLAELSYEQYF.

This chain joins TRBV15 and TRBJ1-6; D not certain. The CDR3 consists of 16 residues. Trimming removed 0 bases at V and 5 bases at J, with 11 bases between. Germline CDR1 and CDR2: LNHNV and YYDKDF (reference sequence). The CDR3 nucleotides are TGTGCCACCAGCAGAGAAGGCCAGGAAGATAATTCACCCCTCCACTTT. It specifies CATSREGQEDNSPLHF.

This clone was seen once. J is TRBJ2-1 and V is TRBV11-2, with TRBD1 matching 10 bases. The CDR3 is 15 amino acids. The ends lost 1 base at V and 8 bases at J; junction bases unmatched: 5. Germline-derived CDR1 and CDR2 are SGHAT and FQNNGV. The CDR3 is CASSLGGTGDDEQFF. CDR3 bases: TGTGCCAGCAGCTTAGGTGGGACAGGGGACGATGAGCAGTTCTTC.

The rearrangement joins TRBV11-2 to TRBJ2-7, with a possible D match to TRBD1 (6 bases). Trimming cost V 0 bases and J 5 bases, with 14 bases left between them. This CDR3 is built from 15 residues. Germline V lookup: CDR1 SGHAT, CDR2 FQNNGV. CDR3 sequence (DNA): TGTGCCAGCAGCTTAGAAGAAGGGGGTGGCCACGAGCAGTACTTC. Translating gives CASSLEEGGGHEQYF.

V is TRBV15 and J is TRBJ2-7; tentatively, D is TRBD2 (5 bases). V was trimmed by 5 bases and J by 3 bases, leaving 20 bases between them. The length of the CDR3 is 16 residues. Germline V gene lookup returns CDR1 LNHNV and CDR2 YYDKDF (reference sequence). DNA for the CDR3: TGTGCCACCAGCGGCGAGGGAAACAAACTTTTCTACGAGCAGTACTTC. Translated, it gives CATSGEGNKLFYEQYF.

A remark on this clone: This sample also contains other DNA sequences that code for the same CDR3. The genes are TRBV4-1 and TRBJ2-7; unclear D gene. Trimming pared 3 bases from V and 4 bases from J, leaving 10 bases between. Per the germline V gene, CDR1 is MGHRA and CDR2 is YSYEKL. The CDR3 contains 13 residues. The CDR3 is CASSQRLGYEQYF. CDR3 DNA sequence: TGCGCCAGCAGCCAGCGGCTCGGATACGAGCAGTACTTC.

The rearrangement uses TRBV7-8 and TRBJ2-1; 14 nucleotides align to TRBD2. In germline, CDR1 is SGHVS, CDR2 FQNEAQ. V was pared by 5 bases and J by 7 bases, with 7 bases of the junction left unmatched. CDR3 length: 16 residues. In nucleotides, the CDR3 is TGTGCCAGCAGCCCATCGGGACTAGCGGGAGTAAATGAGCAGTTCTTC. This gives the protein CASSPSGLAGVNEQFF.

This clone was counted once. This chain connects TRBV4-1 to TRBJ2-1; 7 nucleotides match TRBD2. V shed 0 bases, J shed 2 bases, and the junction held 7 bases outside the gene matches. CDR1 and CDR2 from the germline V gene are MGHRA and YSYEKL. The CDR3 has 17 residues. Here the CDR3 reads CASSQDNWGGTYNEQFF. For the CDR3, the DNA is TGCGCCAGCAGCCAAGATAACTGGGGGGGGACCTACAATGAGCAGTTCTTC.

V usage is TRBV15 and J usage is TRBJ1-3; 7 positions match TRBD1. With V trimmed by 7 bases and J by 2 bases, 8 bases remained unmatched. The CDR3 runs to 15 residues. Germline CDR1 and CDR2: LNHNV and YYDKDF (reference sequence). CDR3 amino acids: CATTPDRDPGNTIYF. Here the CDR3 DNA reads TGTGCCACCACCCCAGACAGGGATCCTGGAAACACCATATATTTT. The complete variable domain, with remaining parts taken from reference TRBV15 and TRBJ1-3, reads DAMVIQNPRYQVTQFGKPVTLSCSQTLNHNVMYWYQQKSSQAPKLLFHYYDKDFNNEADTPDNFQSRRPNTSFCFLDIRSPGLGDTAMYLCATTPDRDPGNTIYFGEGSWLTVV.

This chain links TRBV28 with TRBJ2-7; the D is unclear. The CDR3 contains 15 residues. V was trimmed by 3 bases and J by 6 bases, leaving 18 bases between them. The V gene's germline CDR1 is MDHEN and CDR2 SYDVKM. This CDR3 is CASSFLGNDKGEQYF. As DNA, the CDR3 is TGTGCCAGCAGTTTTTTGGGAAACGATAAAGGCGAGCAGTACTTC.

The CDR3 DNA reads as TGTGCCAGCAGTGGGCTGACAGGCGCTGTGTCTTTAGACACCATATATTTT. It specifies CASSGLTGAVSLDTIYF. This sequence joins TRBV6-1 and TRBJ1-3; a weak D match, TRBD1 (6 bases). The V gene lost 4 bases and the J gene lost 8 bases, with 24 bases spanning the gap. CDR1 is MNHNS and CDR2 is SASEGT in the germline V gene. This CDR3 has 17 residues.

The chain links TRBV7-9 to TRBJ2-3, with 11 positions matching TRBD2. The CDR3 runs 16 residues. The ends lost 5 bases at V and 5 bases at J; junction bases unmatched: 9. From germline, CDR1 is SEHNR and CDR2 FQNEAQ (reference sequence). The CDR3 sequence: CASSQISGGVIDTQYF. The CDR3 coding sequence is TGTGCCAGCAGCCAGATTAGCGGGGGGGTCATAGATACGCAGTATTTT.

This chain connects TRBV9 to TRBJ2-1; TRBD2 matches 11 bases. CDR1 and CDR2 from the germline V gene are SGDLS and YYNGEE. V trimming: 3 bases; J trimming: 0 bases; junction bases outside the gene matches: 11. The CDR3 is made up of 19 amino acids. CDR3 bases: TGTGCCAGCAGCGACGGACTAGCGGGCGAGAAAAGCTCCTACAATGAGCAGTTCTTC. This gives the protein CASSDGLAGEKSSYNEQFF. Variable domain in full (rest from reference TRBV9 and TRBJ2-1): DSGVTQTPKHLITATGQRVTLRCSPRSGDLSVYWYQQSLDQGLQFLIQYYNGEERAKGNILERFSAQQFPDLHSELNLSSLELGDSALYFCASSDGLAGEKSSYNEQFFGPGTRLTVL.